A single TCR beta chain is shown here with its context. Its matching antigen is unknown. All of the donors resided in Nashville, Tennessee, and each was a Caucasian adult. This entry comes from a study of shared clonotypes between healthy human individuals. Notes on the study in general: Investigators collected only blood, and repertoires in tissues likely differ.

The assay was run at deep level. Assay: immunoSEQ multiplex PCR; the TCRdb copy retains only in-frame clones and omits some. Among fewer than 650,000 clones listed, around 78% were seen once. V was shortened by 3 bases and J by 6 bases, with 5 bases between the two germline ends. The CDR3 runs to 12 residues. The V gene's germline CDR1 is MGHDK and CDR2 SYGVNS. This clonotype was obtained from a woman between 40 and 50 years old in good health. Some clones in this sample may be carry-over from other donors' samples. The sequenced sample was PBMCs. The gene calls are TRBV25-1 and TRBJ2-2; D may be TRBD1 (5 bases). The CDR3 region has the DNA TGTGCCAGCAGTGACAGGGCCGGGGAGCTGTTTTTT. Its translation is CASSDRAGELFF.